The sample holds a few counts of the clone carrying this TCR beta chain. Its cognate antigen is unknown. Autopsy tissues spanned esophagus to rectum, liver, skin, and lymphoid organs including spleen. The data are from a study of tissue T cells after allogeneic stem cell transplantation. CDR1 and CDR2 from the germline V gene are SEHNR and FQNEAQ (reference sequence). V was clipped by 4 bases and J by 4 bases; unmatched bases: 10. The CDR3 consists of 17 residues. TCRbeta CDR3 was sequenced at survey depth with template counts. TCRdb's table, derived via immunoSEQ multiplex PCR, lists solely in-frame clones and lacks some. The sample includes under 9,000 clones, roughly 60% of them seen just once. Study-level findings and limits: Within patients, tissue anatomy strongly shaped TCR repertoire composition.

The V call is TRBV7-9, the J call TRBJ2-5; 12 bases match TRBD2. The source material was duodenum tissue, sampled at autopsy. The receptor comes from a female donor older than 55 with lung cancer. This CDR3 is CASSSPSSGGAPETQYF. The CDR3 DNA reads as TGTGCCAGCAGCTCCCCCTCTAGCGGGGGGGCTCCAGAGACCCAGTACTTC.